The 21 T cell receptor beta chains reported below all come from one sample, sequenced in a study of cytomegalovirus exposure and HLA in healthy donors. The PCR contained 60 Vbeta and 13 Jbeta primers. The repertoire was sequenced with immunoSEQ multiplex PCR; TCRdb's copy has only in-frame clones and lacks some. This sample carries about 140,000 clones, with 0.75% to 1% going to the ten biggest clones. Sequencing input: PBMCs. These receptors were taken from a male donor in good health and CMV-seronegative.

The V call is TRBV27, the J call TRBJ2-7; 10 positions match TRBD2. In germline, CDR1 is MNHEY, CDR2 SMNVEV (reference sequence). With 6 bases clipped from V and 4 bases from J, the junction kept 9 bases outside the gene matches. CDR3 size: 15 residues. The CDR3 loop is CASSSSGLAEYEQYF. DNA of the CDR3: TGTGCCAGCAGCTCAAGCGGACTAGCGGAATACGAGCAGTACTTC.

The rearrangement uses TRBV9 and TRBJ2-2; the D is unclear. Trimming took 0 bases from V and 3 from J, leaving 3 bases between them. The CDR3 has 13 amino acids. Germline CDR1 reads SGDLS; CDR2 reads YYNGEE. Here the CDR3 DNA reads TGTGCCAGCAGCGTAGGAGACACCGGGGAGCTGTTTTTT. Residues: CASSVGDTGELFF.

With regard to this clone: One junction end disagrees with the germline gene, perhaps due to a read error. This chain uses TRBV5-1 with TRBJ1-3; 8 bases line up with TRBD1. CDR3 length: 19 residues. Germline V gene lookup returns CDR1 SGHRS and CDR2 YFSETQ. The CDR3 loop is CASSLYGGTGTKPGNTIYF. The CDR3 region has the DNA TGCGCCAGCAGCTTGTACGGTGGGACAGGAACTAAACCTGGGAACACCATATATTTT.

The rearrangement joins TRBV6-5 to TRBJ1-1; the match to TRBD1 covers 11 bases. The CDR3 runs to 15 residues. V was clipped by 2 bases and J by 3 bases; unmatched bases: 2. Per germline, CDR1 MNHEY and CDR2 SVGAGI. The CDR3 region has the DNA TGTGCCAGCAGTTACCCGGGACAGGGGGACACTGAAGCTTTCTTT. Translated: CASSYPGQGDTEAFF.

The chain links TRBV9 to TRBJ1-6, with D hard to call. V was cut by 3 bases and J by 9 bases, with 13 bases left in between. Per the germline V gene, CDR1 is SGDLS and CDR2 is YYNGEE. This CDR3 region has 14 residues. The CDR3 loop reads CASSEDWVGSPLHF. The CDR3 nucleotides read TGTGCCAGCAGCGAGGACTGGGTGGGTTCACCCCTCCACTTT.

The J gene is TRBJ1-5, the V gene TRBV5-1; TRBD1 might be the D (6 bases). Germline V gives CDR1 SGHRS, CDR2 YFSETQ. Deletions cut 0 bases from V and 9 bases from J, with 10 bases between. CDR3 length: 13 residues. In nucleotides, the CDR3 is TGCGCCAGCAGCTTGGCAGGGGATCGGCCCCAGCATTTT. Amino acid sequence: CASSLAGDRPQHF.

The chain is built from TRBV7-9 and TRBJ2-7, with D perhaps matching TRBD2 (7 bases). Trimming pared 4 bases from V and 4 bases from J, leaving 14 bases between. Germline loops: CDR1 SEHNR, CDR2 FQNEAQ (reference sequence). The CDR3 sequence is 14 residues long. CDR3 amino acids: CASSSGLGGYEQYF. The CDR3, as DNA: TGTGCCAGCAGCTCCGGACTAGGGGGGTACGAGCAGTACTTC.

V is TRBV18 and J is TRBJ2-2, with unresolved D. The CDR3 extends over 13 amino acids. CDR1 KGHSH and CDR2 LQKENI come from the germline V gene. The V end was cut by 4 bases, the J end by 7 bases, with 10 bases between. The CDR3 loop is CASSLTPGGELFF. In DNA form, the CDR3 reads TGTGCCAGCTCACTCACTCCCGGCGGGGAGCTGTTTTTT.

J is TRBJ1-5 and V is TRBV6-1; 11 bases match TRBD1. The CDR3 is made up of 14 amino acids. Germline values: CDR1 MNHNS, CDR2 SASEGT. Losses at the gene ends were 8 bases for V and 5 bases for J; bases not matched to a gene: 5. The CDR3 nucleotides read TGTGCCAGCGGACAGGGGGCGATGGATCAGCCCCAGCATTTT. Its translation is CASGQGAMDQPQHF.

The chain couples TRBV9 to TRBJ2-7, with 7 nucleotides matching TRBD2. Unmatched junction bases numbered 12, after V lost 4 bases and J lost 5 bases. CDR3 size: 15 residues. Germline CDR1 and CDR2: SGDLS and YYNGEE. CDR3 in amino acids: CASSFGGVAGHEQYF. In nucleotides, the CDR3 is TGTGCCAGCAGCTTCGGCGGGGTAGCGGGTCACGAGCAGTACTTC.

The CDR3 loop reads CASGRTTGELFF. The DNA of the CDR3 is TGTGCCAGTGGGAGGACCACCGGGGAGCTGTTTTTT. This rearrangement joins TRBV19 to TRBJ2-2; D might be TRBD2 (6 bases). CDR1 is LNHDA, CDR2 SQIVND, per germline (reference sequence). This CDR3 has 12 residues. V lost 8 bases, J lost 4 bases, and 8 bases lay in between.

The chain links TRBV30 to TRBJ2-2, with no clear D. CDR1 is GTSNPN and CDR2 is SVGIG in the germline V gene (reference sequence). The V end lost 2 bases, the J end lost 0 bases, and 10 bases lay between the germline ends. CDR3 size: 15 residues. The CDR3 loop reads CAWSITPANTGELFF. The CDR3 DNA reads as TGTGCCTGGAGTATCACACCAGCGAACACCGGGGAGCTGTTTTTT.

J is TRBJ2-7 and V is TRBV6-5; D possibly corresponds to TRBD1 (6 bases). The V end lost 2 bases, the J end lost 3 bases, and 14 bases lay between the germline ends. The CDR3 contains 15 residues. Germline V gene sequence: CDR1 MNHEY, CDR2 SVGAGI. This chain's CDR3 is CASSYEAGELYEQYF. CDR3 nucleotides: TGTGCCAGCAGTTACGAGGCAGGGGAGCTCTACGAGCAGTACTTC.

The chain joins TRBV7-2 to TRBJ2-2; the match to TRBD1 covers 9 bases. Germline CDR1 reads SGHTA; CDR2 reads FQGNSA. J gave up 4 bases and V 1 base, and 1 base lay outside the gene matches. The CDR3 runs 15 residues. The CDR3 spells CASSLGQGGTGELFF. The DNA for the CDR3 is TGTGCCAGCAGCTTAGGACAGGGGGGCACCGGGGAGCTGTTTTTT.

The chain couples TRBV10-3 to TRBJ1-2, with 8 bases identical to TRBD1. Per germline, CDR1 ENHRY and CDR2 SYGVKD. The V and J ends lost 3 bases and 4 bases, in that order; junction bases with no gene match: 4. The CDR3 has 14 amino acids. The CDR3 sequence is CAISDWDRTYGYTF. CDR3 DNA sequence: TGTGCCATCAGTGATTGGGACAGGACCTATGGCTACACCTTC.

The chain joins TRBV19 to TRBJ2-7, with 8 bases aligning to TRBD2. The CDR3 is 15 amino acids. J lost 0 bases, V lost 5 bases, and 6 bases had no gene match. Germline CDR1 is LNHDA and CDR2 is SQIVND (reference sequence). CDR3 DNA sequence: TGTGCCAGTAGTCCCGGGACTAGGGACTCCTACGAGCAGTACTTC. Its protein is CASSPGTRDSYEQYF.

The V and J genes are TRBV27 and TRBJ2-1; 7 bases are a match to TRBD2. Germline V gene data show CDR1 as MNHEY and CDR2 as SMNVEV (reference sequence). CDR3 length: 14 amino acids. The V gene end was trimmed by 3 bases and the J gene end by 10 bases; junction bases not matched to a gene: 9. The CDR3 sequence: CASSFLSQAGEQFF. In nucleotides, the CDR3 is TGTGCCAGCAGTTTCCTAAGTCAAGCGGGGGAGCAGTTCTTC.

This chain's CDR3 is CASRYGLAGAHEQYF. DNA for the CDR3: TGTGCCAGCAGATATGGACTAGCGGGAGCCCACGAGCAGTACTTC. The chain links TRBV6-5 to TRBJ2-7; 13 nucleotides match TRBD2. Germline CDR1 MNHEY, CDR2 SVGAGI. V shed 6 bases and J 5 bases; nucleotides not matched to a gene: 7. The CDR3 is made up of 15 amino acids.

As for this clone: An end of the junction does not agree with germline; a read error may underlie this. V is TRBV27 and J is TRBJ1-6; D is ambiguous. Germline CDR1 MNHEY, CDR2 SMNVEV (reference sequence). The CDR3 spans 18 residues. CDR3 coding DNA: TGTGCCAGCAGTTTATTCGCTTCCGGGGAAGTTTATAGTTCACCCCTCCACTTT. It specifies CASSLFASGEVYSSPLHF.

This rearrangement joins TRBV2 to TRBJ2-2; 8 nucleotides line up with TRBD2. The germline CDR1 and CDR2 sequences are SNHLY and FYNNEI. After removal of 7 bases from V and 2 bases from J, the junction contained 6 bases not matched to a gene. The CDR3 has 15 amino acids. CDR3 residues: CASKTGGTNTGELFF. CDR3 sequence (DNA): TGTGCCAGCAAGACGGGGGGGACCAACACCGGGGAGCTGTTTTTT. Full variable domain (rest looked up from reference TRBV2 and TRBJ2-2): EPEVTQTPSHQVTQMGQEVILRCVPISNHLYFYWYRQILGQKVEFLVSFYNNEISEKSEIFDDQFSVERPDGSNFTLKIRSTKLEDSAMYFCASKTGGTNTGELFFGEGSRLTVL.

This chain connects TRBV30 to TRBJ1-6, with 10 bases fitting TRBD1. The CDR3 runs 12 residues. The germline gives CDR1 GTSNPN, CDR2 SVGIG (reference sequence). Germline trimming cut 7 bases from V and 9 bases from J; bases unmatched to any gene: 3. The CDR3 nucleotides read TGTGCCTCGGACAGGGGGGGTTCACCCCTCCACTTT. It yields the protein CASDRGGSPLHF. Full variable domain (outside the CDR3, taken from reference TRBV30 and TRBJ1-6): SQTIHQWPATLVQPVGSPLSLECTVEGTSNPNLYWYRQAAGRGLQLLFYSVGIGQISSEVPQNLSASRPQDRQFILSSKKLLLSDSGFYLCASDRGGSPLHFGNGTRLTVT.